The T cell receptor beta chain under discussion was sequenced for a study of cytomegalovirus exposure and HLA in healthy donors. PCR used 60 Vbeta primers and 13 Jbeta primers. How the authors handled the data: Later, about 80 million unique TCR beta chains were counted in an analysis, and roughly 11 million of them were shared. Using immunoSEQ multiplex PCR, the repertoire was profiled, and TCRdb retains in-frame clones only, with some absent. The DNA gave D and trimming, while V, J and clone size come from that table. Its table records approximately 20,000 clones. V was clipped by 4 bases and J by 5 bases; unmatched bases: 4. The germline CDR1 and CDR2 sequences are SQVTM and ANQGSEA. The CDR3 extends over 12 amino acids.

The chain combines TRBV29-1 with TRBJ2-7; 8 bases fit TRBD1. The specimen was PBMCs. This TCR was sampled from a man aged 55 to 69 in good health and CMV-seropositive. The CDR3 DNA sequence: TGCAGCGTTGGGGACAGGCCCCACGAGCAGTACTTC. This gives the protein CSVGDRPHEQYF.